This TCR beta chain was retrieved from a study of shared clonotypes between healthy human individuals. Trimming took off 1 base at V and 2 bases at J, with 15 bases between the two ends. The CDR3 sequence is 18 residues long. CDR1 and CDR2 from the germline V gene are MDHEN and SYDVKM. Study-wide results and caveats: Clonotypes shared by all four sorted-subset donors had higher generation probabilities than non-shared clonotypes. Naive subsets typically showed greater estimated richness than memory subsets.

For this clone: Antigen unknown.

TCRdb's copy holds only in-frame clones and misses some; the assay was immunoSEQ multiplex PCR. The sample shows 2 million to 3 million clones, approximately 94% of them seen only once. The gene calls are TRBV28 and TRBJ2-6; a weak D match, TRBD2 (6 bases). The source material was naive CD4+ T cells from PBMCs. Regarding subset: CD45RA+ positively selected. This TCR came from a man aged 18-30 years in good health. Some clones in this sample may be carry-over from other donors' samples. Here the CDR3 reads CASSLLRGTPTGANVLTF. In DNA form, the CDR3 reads TGTGCCAGCAGTTTATTACGCGGGACCCCAACTGGGGCCAACGTCCTGACTTTC.